This TCR beta chain comes out of a study of healthy donors' naive CD4 and CD8 T cells. Study findings and constraints: Most V and J genes were reportedly biased between naive CD4+ and CD8+ cells. Positive CDR3 charge linked to CD4+ cells, negative to CD8+ cells.

The length of the CDR3 is 16 residues. From germline, CDR1 is MNHEY and CDR2 SMNVEV (reference sequence). The V end lost 6 bases, the J end lost 0 bases, and 12 bases lay between the germline ends. A word on this clonotype: Its antigen is unidentified.

Each TCR library used roughly 0.45 ug of total RNA and a linear amplification protocol. TCRdb independently ran MiXCR on the reads; one entry per CDR3 protein. The sample consists of approximately 200,000 distinct CDR3 sequences, around three quarters of them appearing once. The chain carries TRBV27 and TRBJ2-6; no reliable D call. This sequence originates from a pool of human donors in good health; the sample pools cells from several healthy donors. The material sequenced was naive CD4+ and CD8+ T cells sorted from blood, pooled from several donors. The chain's CDR3 is CASSRMPGSGANVLTF. DNA for the CDR3: TGTGCCAGCAGCCGAATGCCAGGCTCTGGGGCCAACGTCCTGACTTTC. Supplemented by reference TRBV27 and TRBJ2-6, the full variable domain reads EAQVTQNPRYLITVTGKKLTVTCSQNMNHEYMSWYRQDPGLGLRQIYYSMNVEVTDKGDVPEGYKVSRKEKRNFPLILESPSPNQTSLYFCASSRMPGSGANVLTFGAGSRLTVL.